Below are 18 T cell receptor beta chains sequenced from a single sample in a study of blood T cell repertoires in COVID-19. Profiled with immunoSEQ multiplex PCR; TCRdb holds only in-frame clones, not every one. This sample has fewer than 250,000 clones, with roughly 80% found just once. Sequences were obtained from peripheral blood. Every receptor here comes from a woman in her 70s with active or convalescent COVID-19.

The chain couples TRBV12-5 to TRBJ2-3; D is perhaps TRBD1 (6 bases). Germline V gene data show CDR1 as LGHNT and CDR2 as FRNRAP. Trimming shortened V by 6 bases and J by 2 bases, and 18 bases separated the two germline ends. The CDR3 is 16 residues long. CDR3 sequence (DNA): TGTGCTAGTGGCAGTCCGGGACACCTGACCACAGATACGCAGTATTTT. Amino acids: CASGSPGHLTTDTQYF.

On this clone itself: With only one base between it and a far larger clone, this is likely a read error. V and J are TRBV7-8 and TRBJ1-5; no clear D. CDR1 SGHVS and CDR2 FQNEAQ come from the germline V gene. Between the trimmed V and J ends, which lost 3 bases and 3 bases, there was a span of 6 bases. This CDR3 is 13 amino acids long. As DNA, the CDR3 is TGTGCCAGCAGCTTGGCAGTCAATCAGCCCCAGCATTTT. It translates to CASSLAVNQPQHF.

CDR3 sequence reads: CASSYNVGQEKEKLFF. For the CDR3, the DNA is TGTGCCAGCAGTTACAACGTCGGACAGGAAAAGGAAAAACTGTTTTTT. This rearrangement joins TRBV6-6 to TRBJ1-4; 7 bases match TRBD1. Unmatched junction bases numbered 11, after V lost 2 bases and J lost 8 bases. The germline CDR1 and CDR2 sequences are MNHNY and SVGAGI (reference sequence). The length of the CDR3 is 16 residues.

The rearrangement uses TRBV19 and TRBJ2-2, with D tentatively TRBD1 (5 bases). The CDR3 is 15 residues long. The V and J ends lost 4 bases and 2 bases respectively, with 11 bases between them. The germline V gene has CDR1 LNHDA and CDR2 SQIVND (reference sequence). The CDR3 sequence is CASSRRRANTGELFF. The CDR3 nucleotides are TGTGCCAGTAGTAGACGCAGGGCCAACACCGGGGAGCTGTTTTTT. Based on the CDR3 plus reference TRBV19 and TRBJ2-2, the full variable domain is DGGITQSPKYLFRKEGQNVTLSCEQNLNHDAMYWYRQDPGQGLRLIYYSQIVNDFQKGDIAEGYSVSREKKESFPLTVTSAQKNPTAFYLCASSRRRANTGELFFGEGSRLTVL.

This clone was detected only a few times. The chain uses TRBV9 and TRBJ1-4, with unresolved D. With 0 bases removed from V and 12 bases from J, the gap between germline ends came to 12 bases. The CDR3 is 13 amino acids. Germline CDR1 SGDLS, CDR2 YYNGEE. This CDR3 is CASSVVGSGELFF. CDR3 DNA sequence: TGTGCCAGCAGCGTAGTGGGCAGCGGTGAACTGTTTTTT.

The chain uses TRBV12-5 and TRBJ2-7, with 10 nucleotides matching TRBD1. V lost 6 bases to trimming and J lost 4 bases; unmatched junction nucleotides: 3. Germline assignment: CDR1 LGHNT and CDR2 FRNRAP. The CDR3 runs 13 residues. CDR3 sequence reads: CASGGQGPYEQYF. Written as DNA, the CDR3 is TGTGCTAGTGGGGGACAGGGGCCTTACGAGCAGTACTTC.

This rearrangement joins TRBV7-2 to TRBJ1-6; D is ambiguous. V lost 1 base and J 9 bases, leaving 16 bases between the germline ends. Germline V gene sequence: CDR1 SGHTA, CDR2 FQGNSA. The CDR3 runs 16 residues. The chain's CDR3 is CASSLDGGSLGSPLHF. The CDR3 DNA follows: TGTGCCAGCAGCTTAGATGGAGGGTCACTTGGTTCACCCCTCCACTTT.

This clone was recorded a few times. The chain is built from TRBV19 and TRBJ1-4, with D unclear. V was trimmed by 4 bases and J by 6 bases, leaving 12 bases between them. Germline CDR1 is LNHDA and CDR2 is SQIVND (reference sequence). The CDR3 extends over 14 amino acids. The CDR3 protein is CASSRRPDDEKLFF. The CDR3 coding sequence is TGTGCCAGTAGTAGGAGACCGGATGATGAAAAACTGTTTTTT.

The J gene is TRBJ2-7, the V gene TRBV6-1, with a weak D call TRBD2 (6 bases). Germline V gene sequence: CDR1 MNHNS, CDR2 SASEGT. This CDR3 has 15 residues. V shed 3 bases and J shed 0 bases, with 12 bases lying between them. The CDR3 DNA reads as TGTGCCAGCAGTGACGGGAGTACGAGCTCCTACGAGCAGTACTTC. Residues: CASSDGSTSSYEQYF.

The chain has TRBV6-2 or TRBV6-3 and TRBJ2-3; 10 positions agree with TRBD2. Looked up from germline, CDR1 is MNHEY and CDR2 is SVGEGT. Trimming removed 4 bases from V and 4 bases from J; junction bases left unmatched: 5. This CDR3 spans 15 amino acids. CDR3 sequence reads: CASSWEGTSADTQYF. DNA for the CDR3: TGTGCCAGCAGTTGGGAGGGGACTAGCGCAGATACGCAGTATTTT.

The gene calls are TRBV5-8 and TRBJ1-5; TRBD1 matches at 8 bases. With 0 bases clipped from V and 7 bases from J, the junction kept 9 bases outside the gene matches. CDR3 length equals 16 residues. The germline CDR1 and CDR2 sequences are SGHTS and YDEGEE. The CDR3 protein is CASSLGLDRVGQPQHF. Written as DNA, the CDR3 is TGTGCCAGCAGCTTGGGTTTGGACAGGGTGGGACAGCCCCAGCATTTT.

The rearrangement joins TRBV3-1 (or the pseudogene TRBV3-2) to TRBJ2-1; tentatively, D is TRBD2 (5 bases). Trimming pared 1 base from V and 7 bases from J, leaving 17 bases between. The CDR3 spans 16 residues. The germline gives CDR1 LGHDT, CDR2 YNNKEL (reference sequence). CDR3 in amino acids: CASSQGWEIKGNEQFF. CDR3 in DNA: TGTGCCAGCAGCCAAGGCTGGGAGATCAAAGGGAATGAGCAGTTCTTC.

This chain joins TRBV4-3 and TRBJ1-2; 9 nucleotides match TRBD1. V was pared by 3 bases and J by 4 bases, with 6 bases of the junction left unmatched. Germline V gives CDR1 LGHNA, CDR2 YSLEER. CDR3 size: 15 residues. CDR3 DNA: TGCGCCAGCAGCCAGGGACAGGGAGGCGGCTATGGCTACACCTTC. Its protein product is CASSQGQGGGYGYTF.

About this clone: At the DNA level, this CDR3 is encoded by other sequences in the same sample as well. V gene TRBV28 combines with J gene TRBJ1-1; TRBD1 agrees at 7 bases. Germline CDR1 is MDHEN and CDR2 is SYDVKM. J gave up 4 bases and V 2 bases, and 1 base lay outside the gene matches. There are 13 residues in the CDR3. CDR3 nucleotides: TGTGCCAGCAGTTTACCAGGGGGCACTGAAGCTTTCTTT. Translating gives CASSLPGGTEAFF.

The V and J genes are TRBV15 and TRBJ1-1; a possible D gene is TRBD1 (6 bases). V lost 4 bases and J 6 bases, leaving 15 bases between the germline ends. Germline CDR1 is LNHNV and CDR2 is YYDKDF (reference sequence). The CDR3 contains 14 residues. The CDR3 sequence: CATSTGAEGAEAFF. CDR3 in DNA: TGTGCCACCAGCACAGGGGCCGAGGGGGCTGAAGCTTTCTTT.

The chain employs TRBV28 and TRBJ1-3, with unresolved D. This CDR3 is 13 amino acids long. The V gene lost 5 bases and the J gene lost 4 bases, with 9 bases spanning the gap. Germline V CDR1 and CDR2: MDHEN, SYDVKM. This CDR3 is CASSPSQGNTIYF. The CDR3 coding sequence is TGTGCCAGCAGTCCATCTCAGGGAAACACCATATATTTT.

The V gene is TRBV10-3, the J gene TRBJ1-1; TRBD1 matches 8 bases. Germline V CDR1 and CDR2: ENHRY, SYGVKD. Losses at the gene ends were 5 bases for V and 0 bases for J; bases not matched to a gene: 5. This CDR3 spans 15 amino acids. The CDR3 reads CAISQRTGLNTEAFF. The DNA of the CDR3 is TGTGCCATCAGTCAACGGACAGGGCTGAACACTGAAGCTTTCTTT.

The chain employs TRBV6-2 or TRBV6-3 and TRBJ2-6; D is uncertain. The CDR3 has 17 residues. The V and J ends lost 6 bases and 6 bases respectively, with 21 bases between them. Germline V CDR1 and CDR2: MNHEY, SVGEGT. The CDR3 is CASSPLGDPVEANVLTF. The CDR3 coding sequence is TGTGCCAGCAGCCCCCTGGGCGACCCAGTTGAGGCCAACGTCCTGACTTTC.